This TCR beta chain was retrieved from a study of early stage breast cancer tumors. Germline lookup yields CDR1 GTSNPN and CDR2 SVGIG (reference sequence). This CDR3 spans 13 amino acids. V lost 4 bases, J lost 3 bases, and 4 bases stayed unmatched. Generated by immunoSEQ multiplex PCR, the TCRdb table keeps only in-frame clones and is missing some. This table holds over 45,000 clones, roughly 80% found once. Source material: blood. V usage is TRBV30 and J usage is TRBJ2-7, with 9 nucleotides matching TRBD2. The source of this sequence is a person between 50 and 60 years old with breast cancer. The CDR3 DNA reads as TGTGCCTGGACTATTAGCGGGAGCTACGAGCAGTACTTC. Protein sequence: CAWTISGSYEQYF.